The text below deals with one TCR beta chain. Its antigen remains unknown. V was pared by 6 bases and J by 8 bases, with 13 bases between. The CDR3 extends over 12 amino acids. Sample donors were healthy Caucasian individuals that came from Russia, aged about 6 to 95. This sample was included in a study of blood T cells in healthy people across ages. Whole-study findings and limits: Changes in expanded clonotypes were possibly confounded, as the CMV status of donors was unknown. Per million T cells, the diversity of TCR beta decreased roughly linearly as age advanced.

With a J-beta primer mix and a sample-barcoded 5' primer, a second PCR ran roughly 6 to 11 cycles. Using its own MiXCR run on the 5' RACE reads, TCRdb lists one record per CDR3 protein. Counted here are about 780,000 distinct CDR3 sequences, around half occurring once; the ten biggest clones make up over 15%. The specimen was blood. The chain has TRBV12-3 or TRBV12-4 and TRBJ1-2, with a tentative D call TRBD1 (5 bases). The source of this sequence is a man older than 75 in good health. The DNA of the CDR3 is TGTGCCAGCAGCTCCAGGGTTTACGGCTACACCTTC. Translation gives CASSSRVYGYTF.